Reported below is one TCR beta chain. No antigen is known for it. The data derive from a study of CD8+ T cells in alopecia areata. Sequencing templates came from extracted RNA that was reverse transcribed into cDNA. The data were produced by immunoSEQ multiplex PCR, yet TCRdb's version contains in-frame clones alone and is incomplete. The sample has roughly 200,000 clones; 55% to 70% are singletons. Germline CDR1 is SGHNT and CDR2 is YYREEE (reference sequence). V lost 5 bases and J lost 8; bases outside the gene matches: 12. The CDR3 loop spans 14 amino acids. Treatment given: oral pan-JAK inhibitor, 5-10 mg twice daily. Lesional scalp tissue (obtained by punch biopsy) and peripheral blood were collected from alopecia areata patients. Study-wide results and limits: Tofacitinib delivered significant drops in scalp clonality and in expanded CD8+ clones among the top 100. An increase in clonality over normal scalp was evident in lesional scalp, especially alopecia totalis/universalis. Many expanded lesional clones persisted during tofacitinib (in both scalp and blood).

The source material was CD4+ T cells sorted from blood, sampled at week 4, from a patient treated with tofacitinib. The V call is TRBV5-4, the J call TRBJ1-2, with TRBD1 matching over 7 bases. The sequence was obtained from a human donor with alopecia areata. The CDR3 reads CASSNSRDSKGYTF. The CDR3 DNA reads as TGTGCCAGCAGTAACTCACGGGACAGTAAGGGCTACACCTTC.